The 17 T cell receptor beta chains below were found in one sample sequenced in a study of CD8+CD57+ T cells in acquired aplastic anemia. Using genomic DNA as the template, TCR beta VDJ and CDR3 profiling was carried out. Each CDR3 protein is one row after TCRdb ran MiXCR on the reads. This repertoire shows more than 100,000 distinct CDR3 sequences, 41% found once; its top ten account for 8.4%. The sequencing input was sorted CD4+, CD8+, or CD8+CD57+ T cells (not recorded which) from PBMCs. These receptors came from a human donor in good health, serving as a control.

This clonotype has a single count. The chain uses TRBV24-1 and TRBJ2-1, with D hard to call. The CDR3 covers 14 residues. The V gene's germline CDR1 is KGHDR and CDR2 SFDVKD. V lost 1 base, J lost 3 bases, and 6 bases lay in between. The CDR3 DNA reads TGTGCCACCAGTGATTTCCCGGACTACAATGAGCAGTTCTTC. Residues: CATSDFPDYNEQFF.

The gene calls are TRBV19 and TRBJ2-7, with D hard to call. CDR3 length: 11 residues. Germline values: CDR1 LNHDA, CDR2 SQIVND (reference sequence). The V and J ends lost 3 bases and 5 bases respectively, with 5 bases between them. The CDR3 nucleotides read TGTGCCAGTAGTATTGAGAACGAGCAGTACTTC. Translated: CASSIENEQYF.

The gene calls are TRBV7-8 and TRBJ2-7; D is uncertain. V lost 6 bases and J 4 bases, leaving 13 bases between the germline ends. From germline, CDR1 is SGHVS and CDR2 FQNEAQ. The CDR3 sequence is 13 residues long. DNA of the CDR3: TGTGCCAGCAGTGAGTACCGGTCGTACGAGCAGTACTTC. It specifies CASSEYRSYEQYF.

CDR3 in amino acids: CASSGFLRDRSYEQYF. The CDR3 nucleotides are TGCGCCAGCAGTGGCTTTCTCCGGGACCGGTCCTACGAGCAGTACTTC. This sequence joins TRBV10-1 and TRBJ2-7; the D call may be TRBD1 or TRBD2 (5 bases each). The V end lost 4 bases, the J end lost 1 base, and 17 bases lay between the germline ends. The germline V gene has CDR1 WNHNN and CDR2 SYGVQD (reference sequence). This CDR3 has 16 residues.

This clonotype was found many times. The final CDR3 position lacks the conserved phenylalanine or tryptophan, pointing to a likely read error. Because the CDR3's place on the DNA is in doubt, the DNA is left out and the CDR3 is given as listed by TCRdb. CDR3 residues: CAWSEGPRG. V gene TRBV30 combines with J gene TRBJ1-6; TRBD1, the D gene given by the table, was not confirmed from the DNA. From its first to its last residue, the CDR3 has 9 amino acids. Germline CDR1 and CDR2: GTSNPN and SVGIG (reference sequence).

This clonotype was seen more than once but under ten times. This sequence joins TRBV7-8 and TRBJ2-7; D tentatively reads TRBD1 or TRBD2 (5 bases each). The CDR3 spans 14 residues. CDR1 is SGHVS and CDR2 is FQNEAQ in the germline V gene. V shed 5 bases and J shed 7 bases, with 18 bases lying between them. This chain's CDR3 is CASSPSPTRGEQYF. CDR3 DNA sequence: TGTGCCAGCAGCCCCTCGCCGACGAGGGGAGAGCAGTACTTC.

This clonotype was seen a few times. This chain links TRBV4-1 with TRBJ2-2; 15 bases are a match to TRBD2. The V segment lost 3 bases and the J segment 4 bases; nucleotides outside the gene matches: 9. This CDR3 is built from 19 residues. Germline V gene data show CDR1 as MGHRA and CDR2 as YSYEKL. The CDR3: CASSHRGLAGGPRTGELFF. CDR3 bases: TGCGCCAGCAGCCACAGGGGACTAGCGGGAGGTCCACGCACCGGGGAGCTGTTTTTT.

The chain carries TRBV7-2 and TRBJ2-7; TRBD1 is a possible D gene (5 bases). Per the germline V gene, CDR1 is SGHTA and CDR2 is FQGNSA. V was trimmed by 6 bases and J by 6 bases, leaving 12 bases between them. This CDR3 spans 12 amino acids. The CDR3 spells CASSAQGREQYF. CDR3 nucleotide sequence: TGTGCCAGCAGTGCGCAGGGTCGCGAGCAGTACTTC.

Remarks on this clonotype: A much larger clonotype is one base distant, so this may be a read error. The rearrangement uses TRBV12-3 or TRBV12-4 and TRBJ1-4, with 7 nucleotides matching TRBD1. The CDR3 is 15 amino acids. The V and J ends lost 2 bases and 12 bases, in that order; junction bases with no gene match: 12. The CDR3 nucleotides are TGTGCCAGCAGTTTAAACGGGGACAGACCTAGGCAACTGTTTTTT. Protein sequence: CASSLNGDRPRQLFF.

V is TRBV2 and J is TRBJ1-2; D gene unclear. The CDR3 is 12 residues long. Trimming stripped 2 bases from V and 8 bases from J, with 9 bases between. Germline-derived CDR1 and CDR2 are SNHLY and FYNNEI. CDR3: CASSELGFGYTF. The CDR3 DNA follows: TGTGCCAGCAGTGAACTTGGGTTCGGCTACACCTTC.

The rearrangement links TRBV2 to TRBJ1-2; TRBD1 might be the D (5 bases). CDR1 is SNHLY, CDR2 FYNNEI, per germline. Trimming left V 5 bases short and J 8 bases short, with 15 bases between. The CDR3 extends over 13 amino acids. The CDR3 is CASSTGEGRGYTF. The CDR3 DNA follows: TGTGCCAGCAGTACCGGGGAGGGGAGAGGCTACACCTTC. Complete variable domain (other parts from reference TRBV2 and TRBJ1-2): EPEVTQTPSHQVTQMGQEVILRCVPISNHLYFYWYRQILGQKVEFLVSFYNNEISEKSEIFDDQFSVERPDGSNFTLKIRSTKLEDSAMYFCASSTGEGRGYTFGSGTRLTVV.

This clonotype has at least ten counts. The chain couples TRBV19 to TRBJ2-7, with unresolved D. V shed 4 bases and J shed 2 bases, with 12 bases lying between them. The CDR3 contains 14 residues. Per germline, CDR1 LNHDA and CDR2 SQIVND (reference sequence). CDR3 sequence: CASSRTESAYEQYF. DNA of the CDR3: TGTGCCAGTAGTAGGACCGAAAGTGCCTACGAGCAGTACTTC. Based on the CDR3 plus reference TRBV19 and TRBJ2-7, the full variable domain is DGGITQSPKYLFRKEGQNVTLSCEQNLNHDAMYWYRQDPGQGLRLIYYSQIVNDFQKGDIAEGYSVSREKKESFPLTVTSAQKNPTAFYLCASSRTESAYEQYFGPGTRLTVT.

The chain employs TRBV24-1 and TRBJ2-1, with 11 nucleotides matching TRBD2. The ends lost 10 bases at V and 10 bases at J; junction bases unmatched: 8. The CDR3 consists of 13 residues. CDR1 and CDR2 from the germline V gene are KGHDR and SFDVKD. The CDR3 sequence: CATSSGGLGEQFF. The CDR3 DNA follows: TGTGCCACGTCTAGCGGGGGGCTAGGGGAGCAGTTCTTC.

This clonotype was seen at least ten times. The V and J genes are TRBV20-1 and TRBJ2-5, with D possibly matching TRBD1 (5 bases). Per the germline V gene, CDR1 is DFQATT and CDR2 is SNEGSKA (reference sequence). Trimming cost V 5 bases and J 6 bases, with 10 bases left between them. There are 11 residues in the CDR3. The CDR3 coding sequence is TGCAGTGCTTCAGACAGACAGACCCAGTACTTC. Amino acid sequence: CSASDRQTQYF.

This clonotype was seen many times. The chain couples TRBV6-1 to TRBJ1-6, with TRBD1 identical over 7 bases. Germline V gives CDR1 MNHNS, CDR2 SASEGT. J lost 7 bases, V lost 5 bases, and 11 bases had no gene match. The CDR3 is 16 residues long. The CDR3 reads CASSIQGSPSNSPLHF. In DNA form, the CDR3 reads TGTGCCAGCAGTATACAGGGGAGTCCCTCCAATTCACCCCTCCACTTT.

J is TRBJ2-5 and V is TRBV29-1; D unresolved. The germline gives CDR1 SQVTM, CDR2 ANQGSEA. CDR3 length: 13 residues. V was clipped by 5 bases and J by 1 base, with 11 bases between them. CDR3 in DNA: TGCAGCGTTAGCCAGACTCGCCAAGAGACCCAGTACTTC. Residues: CSVSQTRQETQYF.

Many counts were recorded for this clonotype. This chain uses TRBV20-1 with TRBJ1-1; D is undetermined. Looked up from germline, CDR1 is DFQATT and CDR2 is SNEGSKA (reference sequence). The CDR3 length is 12 residues. The V end lost 5 bases, the J end lost 11 bases, and 18 bases lay between the germline ends. The CDR3: CSAPSYRGPAFF. For the CDR3, the DNA is TGCAGTGCTCCGAGTTATCGGGGTCCGGCTTTCTTT.